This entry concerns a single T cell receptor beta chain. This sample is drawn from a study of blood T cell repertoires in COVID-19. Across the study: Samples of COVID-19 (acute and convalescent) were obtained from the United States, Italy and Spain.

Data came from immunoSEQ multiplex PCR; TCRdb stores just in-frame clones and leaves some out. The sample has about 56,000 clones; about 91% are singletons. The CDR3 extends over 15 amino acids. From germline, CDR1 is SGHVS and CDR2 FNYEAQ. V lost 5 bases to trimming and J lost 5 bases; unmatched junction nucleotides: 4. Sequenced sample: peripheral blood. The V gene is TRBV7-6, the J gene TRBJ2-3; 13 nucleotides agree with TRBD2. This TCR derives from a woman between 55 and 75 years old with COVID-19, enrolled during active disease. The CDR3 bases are TGTGCCAGCAGCCCGGGACTAGCGGGAAAAGATACGCAGTATTTT. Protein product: CASSPGLAGKDTQYF.